The table lists the clone carrying this T cell receptor (beta chain) with many counts. Its specificity is unknown. This sample was included in a study of blood T cells in healthy people across ages. Primed by a sample-barcoded 5' primer and a J-beta primer mix, a second PCR proceeded for about 6 to 12 cycles. TCRdb reprocessed the 5' RACE reads via MiXCR and lists one record per CDR3 protein. The sample holds around 650,000 distinct CDR3 sequences; 32% are singletons and the top ten take over 15%. Between the trimmed V and J ends, which lost 5 bases and 1 base, there was a span of 11 bases. This CDR3 has 15 residues. Germline CDR1 and CDR2: SGHVS and FNYEAQ. Study-wide findings and caveats: Relative to aged donors, long-lived donors carried more naive CD4+ cells and displayed higher diversity.

This clonotype was sampled from a woman older than 75 in good health. Sample: blood. The chain couples TRBV7-6 to TRBJ2-2; D might be TRBD1 (5 bases). The CDR3 nucleotides are TGTGCCAGCAGCCCAGGACACCTGAACACCGGGGAGCTGTTTTTT. As protein: CASSPGHLNTGELFF.